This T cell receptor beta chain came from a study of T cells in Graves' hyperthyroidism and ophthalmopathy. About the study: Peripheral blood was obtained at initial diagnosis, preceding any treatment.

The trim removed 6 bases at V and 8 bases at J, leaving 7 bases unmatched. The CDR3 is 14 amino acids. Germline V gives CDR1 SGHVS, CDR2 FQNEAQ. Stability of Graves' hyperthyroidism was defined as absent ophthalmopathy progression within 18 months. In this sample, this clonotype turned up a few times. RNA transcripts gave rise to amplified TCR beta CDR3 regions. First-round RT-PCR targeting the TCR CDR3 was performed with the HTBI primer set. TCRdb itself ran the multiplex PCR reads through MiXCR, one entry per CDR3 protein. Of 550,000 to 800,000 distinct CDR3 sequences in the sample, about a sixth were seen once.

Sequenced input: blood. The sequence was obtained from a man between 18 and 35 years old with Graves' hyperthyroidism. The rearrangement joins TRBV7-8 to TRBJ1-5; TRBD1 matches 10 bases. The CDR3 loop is CASSSGQGREPQHF. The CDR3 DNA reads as TGTGCCAGCAGTTCGGGACAGGGGAGAGAGCCCCAGCATTTT. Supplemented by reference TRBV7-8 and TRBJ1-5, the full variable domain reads GAGVSQSPRYKVAKRGQDVALRCDPISGHVSLFWYQQALGQGPEFLTYFQNEAQLDKSGLPSDRFFAERPEGSVSTLKIQRTQQEDSAVYLCASSSGQGREPQHFGDGTRLSIL.